The sequence of this T cell receptor (beta chain) was determined in a study of T cell clones after liver transplantation. Background on the study: Tolerant meant at least one year fully off immunosuppression without liver enzymes above twice normal.

Trimming took 3 bases from V and 2 from J, leaving 14 bases between them. This CDR3 has 15 amino acids. Germline CDR1 MNHNS, CDR2 SASEGT. Here immunoSEQ multiplex PCR was the method, and the copy in TCRdb shows in-frame clones only, minus some. This repertoire shows 31,000 or so clones, just under 95% found once; its top ten account for 20% to 30%. The sequences come from CD8+ T cells from blood, collected 12 months after liver transplant. This chain uses TRBV6-1 with TRBJ2-7; D is undetermined. This receptor was obtained from a human patient who received a liver transplant. Part of the T cell pool may stem from the graft donor. CDR3 DNA sequence: TGTGCCAGCAGTGACCTGGACGGGCTGACCTACGAGCAGTACTTC. This translates into CASSDLDGLTYEQYF.